The clone carrying this T cell receptor beta chain appeared many times. The antigen is not known. This specimen comes from a study of T cells after yellow fever vaccination. Study results and caveats: Researchers report a weaker secondary response that nonetheless peaked faster, day 5 versus 15. Abundant clonotypes from the bulk population could contaminate FACS-sorted repertoires. Most primary-vaccination clones reappeared after the booster (approximately 96% CD4, roughly 88% CD8).

Conversion of TCR transcripts into cDNA relied on 5'RACE template switching, which added a universal primer site and UMIs. TCRdb recomputed calls from the 5' RACE reads with MiXCR, one row per CDR3 protein. Of some 160,000 distinct CDR3 sequences in the sample, under 7.5% are singletons; the top ten hold under 3%. This receptor was obtained from a man between 18 and 35 years old who received the YFV17D yellow fever vaccine. The sample here was CD4+ T cells sorted from PBMCs, taken more than 4 days after the first yellow fever vaccination.

The CDR3 is CASRPGAEGETQYF. CDR3 DNA: TGTGCCAGCAGGCCCGGGGCCGAGGGAGAGACCCAGTACTTC. The V call is TRBV5-4, the J call TRBJ2-5; the D gene could be TRBD1 or TRBD2 (5 bases each). The CDR3 contains 14 residues. With 5 bases removed from V and 4 bases from J, the gap between germline ends came to 15 bases. Germline CDR1 and CDR2: SGHNT and YYREEE (reference sequence).